One and the same sample provided the 2 T cell receptor delta chains below, sequenced in a study of delta chain sequences of gamma delta T cells (dated by TCRdb to 2015 to 2018). Library prep was done by PCR. TCRdb names Illumina MiSeq as the instrument used. The public reads were reprocessed by TCRdb using CATT, and rows of matching DNA were later combined. The sample data list about 3,400 delta-chain clones, and approximately 60% of these were observed just once. The top ten hold 58% of the sample. Sequenced: a tumor sample. The receptors here all came from a human donor with breast cancer.

The rearrangement links TRDV2 to TRDJ1; D gene unclear. Germline V lookup: CDR1 GEAIGNYY, CDR2 EKD. V gave up 6 bases and J gave up 0 bases, with 16 bases separating them. This CDR3 comprises 15 residues. CDR3 bases: TGTGCCTGTTTCCCATTGGGACAGGACACCGATAAACTCATCTTT. Residues: CACFPLGQDTDKLIF.

Remarks on this clone: Sequence at one end of the junction differs from germline and may be a read error. V gene TRDV2 combines with J gene TRDJ1, with D hard to call. The CDR3 spans 16 residues. The germline gives CDR1 GEAIGNYY, CDR2 EKD. The CDR3 DNA sequence: TGTGCCTGTGTCTCCCTGGACGGCGACCACACCGAAAAAATGATTTTT. Amino acids: CACVSLDGDHTEKMIF.